What follows describes a single T cell receptor (beta chain). No cognate antigen has been identified for it. No much larger clone is present one base from it, and per-base qualities are unavailable. The immunoSEQ Assay, a bias-controlled multiplex PCR, was used to amplify TCRbeta CDR3 regions from genomic DNA. Turning to the authors' computational methods: Nucleated cell counts per sample were estimated from amplification of reference gene primers within the assay. To quantify the absolute abundance of each unique TCRbeta CDR3 rearrangement, sequence reads were collapsed and filtered. Productive Simpson clonality was computed per sample as the square root of Simpson's diversity index over productive rearrangements. Imported from immuneACCESS, the table was reduced by TCRdb to in-frame sequences with V and J called. These copies leave out some clones; in studies compared against another copy, an unresolved V gene accounts for under half, and the cause of the remainder is not known. V and J calls and clone size are given by that table; D and trimming were obtained from the DNA. The sample yields around 200,000 clones; just over 85% were counted once. The top ten constitute over 3% of the sample.

The data belong to a study of blood T cell repertoires in COVID-19 (dated by TCRdb to 2018 to 2020). With respect to the entire study: The collaborator samples originated in the United States, Italy and Spain and spanned the acute and convalescent phases of COVID-19. Where HLA class I and class II types were available, the types were taken from metadata supplied by the sample provider, not from assay-based typing. The prospective study material was composed of cDNA or gDNA derived from T cells, B-cell-depleted T cells, or PBMCs. The repertoires were released in a freely available public database intended as a resource for research on the immune response to SARS-CoV-2. The samples were drawn from two sources: the first 160 participants of the ongoing ImmuneRACE study, and over 950 subjects contributed by 6 global collaborators. Nearly every sample came with metadata listing a de-identified subject ID, COVID-19 status, age in years and sex. Deeply sampled blood TCRbeta repertoires from subjects exposed to, actively infected with, or recovered from COVID-19 were included in the dataset. Findings and caveats that apply to the study as a whole: Clinical and demographic metadata were provided uncurated, with the amount varying by source and participant.

Participants in the prospective study were enrolled through a virtual design, were aged roughly 18 to 95 years, and lived in approximately 24 United States geographic areas. To assign participants to cohorts, the prospective study relied on clinical history that participants themselves reported in a screening survey and a study questionnaire. In the prospective study, whole blood, serum and a nasopharyngeal or oropharyngeal swab were collected from each participant by mobile phlebotomists. Participants in the prospective study had the option to provide additional blood draws and questionnaires over an approximately 2-month period. Before DNA extraction, blood samples from the prospective study were shipped at room temperature or frozen. From the germline V gene (reference sequence), CDR1 is MNHEY and CDR2 is SMNVEV. From its cysteine to its phenylalanine, the CDR3 spans 17 amino acids. This entry keeps only the CDR3 DNA: 51 bases, framed from base 1. V lost 0 bases and J lost 2 bases, and the count of bases not matched to a germline gene is 9.

This clonotype originated in a woman in her 40s with acute COVID-19. The sample comprised PBMCs or T cells enriched from blood (not recorded which). The chain couples TRBV27 to TRBJ1-1; 7 bases in between match TRBD1. The CDR3 here reads CASSLSAATGVNTEAFF. The bases are TGTGCCAGCAGTTTATCGGCAGCAACAGGGGTAAACACTGAAGCTTTCTTT.